The entry below gives a single TCR beta chain sequence along with its context. Antigen unknown. Thyroid ultrasound and orbital computed tomography, with clinical symptoms and serum thyroxine and TRAb, informed diagnoses. Using RNA transcripts as the source, TCR beta CDR3 regions were amplified. An initial round of RT-PCR targeting the TCR CDR3 relied on the HTBI primer set. In TCRdb, the multiplex PCR reads were re-called with MiXCR into one record per CDR3 protein. The table shows just over 550,000 distinct CDR3 sequences, with about 45% occurring only once. The sample is drawn from a study of T cells in Graves' hyperthyroidism and ophthalmopathy. Study-level findings and limits: Most thyroid clonotypes that were expanded above 0.001 also turned up in blood. Model predictions of ophthalmopathy came a median around 7.1 months before onset.

Germline CDR1 DFQATT, CDR2 SNEGSKA (reference sequence). The CDR3 length is 13 residues. After removal of 3 bases from V and 4 bases from J, the junction contained 3 bases not matched to a gene. V usage is TRBV20-1 and J usage is TRBJ1-2, with TRBD1 matching over 9 bases. This TCR was recovered from a woman under 30 with Graves' hyperthyroidism. Sequencing was carried out using peripheral blood or thyroid tissue (not recorded which). As DNA, the CDR3 is TGCAGTGCTAGGGGGACAGGGACCTATGGCTACACCTTC. Translated, it gives CSARGTGTYGYTF.